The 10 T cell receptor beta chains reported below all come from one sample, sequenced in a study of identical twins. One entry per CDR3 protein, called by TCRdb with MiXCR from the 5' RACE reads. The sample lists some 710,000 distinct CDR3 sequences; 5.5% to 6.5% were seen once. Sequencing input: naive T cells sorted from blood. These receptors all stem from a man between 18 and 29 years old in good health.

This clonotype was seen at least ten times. As DNA, the CDR3 is TGCAGTCTAGTACCCGGGACTAGCGGGAGGTTGACAGATACGCAGTATTTT. Protein sequence: CSLVPGTSGRLTDTQYF. V is TRBV20-1 and J is TRBJ2-3, with TRBD2 identical over 15 bases. Unmatched junction bases numbered 12, after V lost 8 bases and J lost 3 bases. The germline gives CDR1 DFQATT, CDR2 SNEGSKA (reference sequence). This CDR3 comprises 17 residues.

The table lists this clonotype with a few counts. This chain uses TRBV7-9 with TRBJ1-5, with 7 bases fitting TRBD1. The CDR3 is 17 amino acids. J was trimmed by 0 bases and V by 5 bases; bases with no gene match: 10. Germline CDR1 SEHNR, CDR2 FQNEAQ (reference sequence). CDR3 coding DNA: TGTGCCAGCAGCCCAGGGGGACGTTGGGATAGCAATCAGCCCCAGCATTTT. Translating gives CASSPGGRWDSNQPQHF.

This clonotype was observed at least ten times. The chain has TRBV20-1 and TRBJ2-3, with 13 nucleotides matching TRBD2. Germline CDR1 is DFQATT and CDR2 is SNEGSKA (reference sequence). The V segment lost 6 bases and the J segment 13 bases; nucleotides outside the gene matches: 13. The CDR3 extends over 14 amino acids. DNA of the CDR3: TGCAGTGCCGACGGGACTAGCGGGGTCCACAGAAAGTATTTT. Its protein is CSADGTSGVHRKYF.

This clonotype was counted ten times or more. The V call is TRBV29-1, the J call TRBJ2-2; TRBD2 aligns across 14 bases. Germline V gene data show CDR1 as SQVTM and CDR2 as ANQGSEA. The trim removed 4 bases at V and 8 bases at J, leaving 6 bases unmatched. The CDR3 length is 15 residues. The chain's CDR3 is CSVGLAGGQSGELFF. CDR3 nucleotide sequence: TGCAGCGTTGGACTAGCGGGAGGGCAGAGTGGGGAGCTGTTTTTT.

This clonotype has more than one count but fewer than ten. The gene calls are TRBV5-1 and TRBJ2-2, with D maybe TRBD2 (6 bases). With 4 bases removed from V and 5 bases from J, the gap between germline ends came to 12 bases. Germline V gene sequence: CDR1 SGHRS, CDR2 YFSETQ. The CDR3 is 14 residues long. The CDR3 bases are TGCGCCAGCAGCCGAGGGACTGAAACCGGGGAGCTGTTTTTT. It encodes CASSRGTETGELFF.

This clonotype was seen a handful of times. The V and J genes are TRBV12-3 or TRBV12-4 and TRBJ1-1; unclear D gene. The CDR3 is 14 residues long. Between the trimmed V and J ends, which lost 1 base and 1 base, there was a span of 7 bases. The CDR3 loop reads CASSLGIKNTEAFF. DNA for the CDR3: TGTGCCAGCAGTTTAGGGATTAAGAACACTGAAGCTTTCTTT.

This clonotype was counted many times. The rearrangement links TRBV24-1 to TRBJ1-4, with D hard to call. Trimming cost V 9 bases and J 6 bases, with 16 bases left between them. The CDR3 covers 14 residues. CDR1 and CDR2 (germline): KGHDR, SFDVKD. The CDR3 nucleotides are TGTGCCACCTCGGCGGGATTCCAGGATGAAAAACTGTTTTTT. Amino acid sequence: CATSAGFQDEKLFF.

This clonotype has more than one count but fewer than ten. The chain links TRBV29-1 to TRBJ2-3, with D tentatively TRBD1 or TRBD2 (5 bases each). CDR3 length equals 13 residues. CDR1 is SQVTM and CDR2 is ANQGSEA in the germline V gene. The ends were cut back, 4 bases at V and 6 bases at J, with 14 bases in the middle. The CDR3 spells CSVARGPEDTQYF. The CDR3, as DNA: TGCAGCGTTGCTCGGGGACCTGAGGATACGCAGTATTTT.

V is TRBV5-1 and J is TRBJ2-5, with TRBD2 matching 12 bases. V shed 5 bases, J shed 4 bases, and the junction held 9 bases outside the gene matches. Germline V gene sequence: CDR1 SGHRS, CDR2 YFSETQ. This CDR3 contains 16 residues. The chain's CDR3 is CASSSASSGRGETQYF. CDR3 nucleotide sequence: TGCGCCAGCAGTTCTGCCTCTAGCGGGAGGGGAGAGACCCAGTACTTC.

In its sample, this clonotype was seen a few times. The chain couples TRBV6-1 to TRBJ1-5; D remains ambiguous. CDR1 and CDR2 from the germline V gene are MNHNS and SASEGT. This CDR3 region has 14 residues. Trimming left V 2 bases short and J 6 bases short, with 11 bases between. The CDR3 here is CASSEYSSFQPQHF. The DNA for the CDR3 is TGTGCCAGCAGTGAATATTCCTCATTTCAGCCCCAGCATTTT.